This T cell receptor (beta chain) was sequenced during a study of metastatic and nonmetastatic thyroid tumors. TCRdb reassembled clones from the PCR reads with MiXCR. The sample yields fewer than 70,000 clones, roughly 30% seen once. This clone counts as medium-sized. No patient received treatment before thyroid surgery. CDR3 length equals 15 residues. Germline CDR1 MDHEN, CDR2 SYDVKM. Unmatched junction bases numbered 5, after V lost 8 bases and J lost 0 bases. Specimen: blood. The sequence was obtained from a female donor with papillary thyroid cancer or a benign thyroid nodule (not recorded which). Some clones in this sample may be carry-over from other donors' samples. This sequence joins TRBV28 and TRBJ2-2; 8 bases agree with TRBD1. CDR3 sequence reads: CASGMGQANTGELFF. The CDR3, as DNA: TGTGCCAGCGGGATGGGACAGGCGAACACCGGGGAGCTGTTTTTT.